Below, 21 T cell receptor beta chains from the same sample are listed, as sequenced in a study of vaccination and CD4 T cells after COVID-19. Sequenced with the Oncomine TCR Beta short-read assay was DNA taken from cultured CD4+ T cells. TCRdb analysed the PCR reads with MiXCR anew, one entry per CDR3 protein. In the table there are just under 20,000 distinct CDR3 sequences, roughly 67% of which are singletons. No antigen is known for these receptors. The sample's treatment: roughly ten-day PBMC culture with coronavirus spike peptide pools or control peptides (ViraFEST assay). The sample comprised CD4+ T cells from blood, cultured in vitro. Receptor source: a human donor who had recovered from COVID-19.

The rearrangement joins TRBV2 to TRBJ2-1, with a tentative D call TRBD1 (6 bases). CDR3 length: 13 amino acids. Germline CDR1 reads SNHLY; CDR2 reads FYNNEI. The V and J ends lost 6 bases and 4 bases respectively, with 10 bases between them. CDR3 nucleotide sequence: TGTGCCAGCAGCGGACAGCAGTACAATGAGCAGTTCTTC. Translated, it gives CASSGQQYNEQFF.

The V call is TRBV4-3, the J call TRBJ2-7; 11 bases are shared with TRBD1. Germline CDR1 reads LGHNA; CDR2 reads YSLEER. The trim removed 2 bases at V and 6 bases at J, leaving 9 bases unmatched. This CDR3 region has 16 residues. The CDR3 coding sequence is TGCGCCAGCAGCCAACGCCTTAGGACAGGGGGCGGCGAGCAGTACTTC. It specifies CASSQRLRTGGGEQYF.

This clonotype turned up a few times. V usage is TRBV29-1 and J usage is TRBJ1-1; D unresolved. Germline V CDR1 and CDR2: SQVTM, ANQGSEA. The CDR3 is 13 amino acids. CDR3 DNA: TGCTTGGTCGGACGACCCCAGAGCACTGAAGCTTTCTTT. It encodes CLVGRPQSTEAFF.

V gene TRBV6-2 or TRBV6-3 combines with J gene TRBJ1-4, with unresolved D. Germline values: CDR1 MNHEY, CDR2 SVGEGT. This CDR3 spans 16 amino acids. V dropped 0 bases and J dropped 1 base, with 9 bases sitting between them. The CDR3 protein is CASSYSTIGTNEKLFF. In DNA form, the CDR3 reads TGTGCCAGCAGTTACTCGACGATAGGAACTAATGAAAAACTGTTTTTT.

V usage is TRBV28 and J usage is TRBJ2-7; TRBD2 agrees at 13 bases. The V gene's germline CDR1 is MDHEN and CDR2 SYDVKM. Trimming removed 5 bases from V and 2 bases from J; junction bases left unmatched: 3. CDR3 length equals 15 residues. In DNA form, the CDR3 reads TGTGCCAGCAGTGGGGGGACTAGCGGGACCTACGAGCAGTACTTC. Protein: CASSGGTSGTYEQYF.

The CDR3 region is CASSWPLEDYNSPLHF. The CDR3, as DNA: TGTGCCAGCAGCTGGCCCCTCGAGGACTATAATTCACCCCTCCACTTT. V usage is TRBV4-2 and J usage is TRBJ1-6; D is undetermined. Per germline, CDR1 LGHNA and CDR2 YNFKEQ. Trimming took 5 bases from V and 3 from J, leaving 14 bases between them. The CDR3 totals 16 residues.

The chain is built from TRBV7-2 and TRBJ1-2; TRBD1 matches at 8 bases. Trimming removed 5 bases from V and 6 bases from J; junction bases left unmatched: 8. CDR1 SGHTA and CDR2 FQGNSA come from the germline V gene. The CDR3 loop spans 14 amino acids. Here the CDR3 reads CASSLLQGENGYTF. The CDR3 DNA is TGTGCCAGCAGCCTTCTACAGGGGGAGAATGGCTACACCTTC.

This clonotype was detected only a few times. The chain recombines TRBV20-1 with TRBJ1-5; D unresolved. The CDR3 extends over 14 amino acids. Germline CDR1 is DFQATT and CDR2 is SNEGSKA (reference sequence). The V gene lost 1 base and the J gene lost 4 bases, with 11 bases spanning the gap. CDR3 protein: CSARAVGWNQPQHF. The CDR3 nucleotides are TGCAGTGCTAGAGCAGTTGGTTGGAATCAGCCCCAGCATTTT.

The chain has TRBV11-2 and TRBJ2-7, with 10 bases that match TRBD1. With 7 bases clipped from V and 6 bases from J, the junction kept 15 bases outside the gene matches. The CDR3 has 16 residues. CDR1 is SGHAT, CDR2 FQNNGV, per germline. The CDR3 coding sequence is TGTGCCAGCACCCGTTTGCGGGACAGGGGCCTCCGCGAGCAGTACTTC. Translating it yields CASTRLRDRGLREQYF.

The J gene is TRBJ1-2, the V gene TRBV4-2; TRBD1 might be the D (6 bases). The CDR3 is made up of 17 amino acids. CDR1 LGHNA and CDR2 YNFKEQ come from the germline V gene. Deletions cut 1 base from V and 4 bases from J, with 19 bases between. CDR3 region: CASSQAFSGGQGYGYTF. DNA for the CDR3: TGTGCCAGCAGCCAAGCATTTTCCGGGGGGCAGGGCTATGGCTACACCTTC.

V is TRBV20-1 and J is TRBJ1-1, with 8 bases that match TRBD1. The CDR3 is made up of 15 amino acids. From germline, CDR1 is DFQATT and CDR2 SNEGSKA (reference sequence). Trimming at V came to 2 bases and at J to 8 bases, leaving 13 bases not matched to a gene. Here the CDR3 DNA reads TGCAGTGCTAGACCCTTCAACAGGGGGATAGCCGAAGCTTTCTTT. Protein product: CSARPFNRGIAEAFF.

The V gene is TRBV18, the J gene TRBJ1-2; unclear D gene. Germline loops: CDR1 KGHSH, CDR2 LQKENI. The CDR3 has 11 residues. The chain's CDR3 is CEETANYGYTF. CDR3 nucleotide sequence: TGTGAAGAGACCGCTAACTATGGCTACACCTTC. Complete variable domain (other parts from reference TRBV18 and TRBJ1-2): NAGVMQNPRHLVRRRGQEARLRCSPMKGHSHVYWYRQLPEEGLKFMVYLQKENIIDESGMPKERFSAEFPKEGPSILRIQQVVRGDSAAYFCEETANYGYTFGSGTRLTVV.

CDR3 nucleotide sequence: TGTGCCAGCTCACCGACAGCGAACACTGAAGCTTTCTTT. Encoded protein: CASSPTANTEAFF. The V and J genes are TRBV18 and TRBJ1-1; TRBD1 is a possible D gene (5 bases). Looked up from germline, CDR1 is KGHSH and CDR2 is LQKENI. Deletions cut 3 bases from V and 1 base from J, with 6 bases between. This CDR3 has 13 amino acids.

This chain connects TRBV5-1 to TRBJ1-2; 12 bases align to TRBD1. This CDR3 is 15 amino acids long. Germline CDR1 SGHRS, CDR2 YFSETQ. Trimming at V came to 4 bases and at J to 7 bases, leaving 8 bases not matched to a gene. CDR3 residues: CASSPGGTGGRGYTF. Written as DNA, the CDR3 is TGCGCCAGCAGCCCCGGGGGGACAGGGGGCCGTGGCTACACCTTC.

The chain recombines TRBV6-1 with TRBJ1-5, with 8 bases fitting TRBD1. In germline, CDR1 is MNHNS, CDR2 SASEGT. This CDR3 is 15 amino acids long. After removal of 1 base from V and 3 bases from J, the junction contained 2 bases not matched to a gene. CDR3 region: CASSEEGQVNQPQHF. DNA for the CDR3: TGTGCCAGCAGTGAAGAGGGACAGGTCAATCAGCCCCAGCATTTT.

The CDR3 spells CASSLARAGETQYF. The CDR3 DNA reads TGTGCCAGCAGCTTAGCCCGGGCAGGGGAGACCCAGTACTTC. The gene calls are TRBV7-9 and TRBJ2-5, with TRBD1 as a possible D gene (5 bases). CDR3 length: 14 amino acids. In germline, CDR1 is SEHNR, CDR2 FQNEAQ (reference sequence). Trimming stripped 0 bases from V and 5 bases from J, with 10 bases between.

This sequence joins TRBV18 and TRBJ1-2; D is uncertain. Trimming removed 3 bases at V and 6 bases at J, with 11 bases between. The CDR3 loop spans 13 amino acids. Per the germline V gene, CDR1 is KGHSH and CDR2 is LQKENI. This chain's CDR3 is CASSPTGRDGYTF. The DNA of the CDR3 is TGTGCCAGCTCACCTACGGGGAGGGATGGCTACACCTTC.

This clonotype was seen only a few times. In DNA form, the CDR3 reads TGCAGTGCTAGAGGGATCGGACTAGAGGGGACCCAGTACTTC. Translated, it gives CSARGIGLEGTQYF. The genes are TRBV20-1 and TRBJ2-5; 7 positions match TRBD2. Germline loops: CDR1 DFQATT, CDR2 SNEGSKA (reference sequence). The CDR3 is 14 amino acids. Unmatched junction bases numbered 9, after V lost 1 base and J lost 7 bases.

This clonotype was seen a few times. This chain links TRBV24-1 with TRBJ2-3; D call uncertain. The V gene's germline CDR1 is KGHDR and CDR2 SFDVKD. The CDR3 extends over 15 amino acids. Trimming took 2 bases from V and 0 from J, leaving 8 bases between them. The CDR3 here is CATSDSRESTDTQYF. The CDR3 nucleotides are TGTGCCACCAGTGATTCTAGGGAAAGCACAGATACGCAGTATTTT.

CDR3 protein: CSVEASSTEAFF. The CDR3 region has the DNA TGCAGCGTTGAAGCCAGCAGCACTGAAGCTTTCTTT. The rearrangement links TRBV29-1 to TRBJ1-1; no definite D call. The CDR3 spans 12 residues. The germline V gene has CDR1 SQVTM and CDR2 ANQGSEA. V lost 1 base and J lost 4, with 7 bases in between.

The V and J genes are TRBV6-1 and TRBJ2-7; D may correspond to TRBD1 or TRBD2 (5 bases each). Per germline, CDR1 MNHNS and CDR2 SASEGT. CDR3 length: 13 amino acids. The V end was cut by 6 bases, the J end by 5 bases, with 14 bases between. The CDR3 bases are TGTGCCAGCAGGATTAAGGGGAGCGACGAGCAGTACTTC. Translating gives CASRIKGSDEQYF.